This is a list of T cell receptor beta chains from one sample in a study of CD8+ T cells in alopecia areata. The method was immunoSEQ multiplex PCR; TCRdb's version includes in-frame clones alone and lacks a portion of them. The sample holds about 190,000 clones; 60% to 70% are singletons and the top ten take about 0.65%. Sequenced material: CD4+ T cells sorted from blood, taken at week 4, from a patient treated with tofacitinib. Receptor source: a human donor with alopecia areata. CDR3s include the opening cysteine and the closing phenylalanine or tryptophan. D genes are given only for firm matches. Expanded clones get a size class; other rows say once, few or many, or leave the size out.

cdr3_aa	cdr3_nt	j_call	clone_size	v_call	d_call
CASSLPGRGTQYF	TGTGCCAGCAGCTTGCCGGGCCGGGGGACCCAGTACTTC	TRBJ2-5	-	TRBV7-8	-
CASSLIGQKQETQYF	TGTGCCAGCAGCTTAATCGGACAGAAACAAGAGACCCAGTACTTC	TRBJ2-5	-	TRBV7-2	-
CASSRNSGANVLTF	TGTGCCAGCAGTCGGAACTCTGGGGCCAACGTCCTGACTTTC	TRBJ2-6	-	TRBV6-1	-
CASSPSVTGGLAGANVLTF	TGTGCCAGCTCACCATCGGTGACAGGGGGCCTAGCTGGGGCCAACGTCCTGACTTTC	TRBJ2-6	-	TRBV18	TRBD1
CASSVSSGSYNEQFF	TGTGCCAGCAGCGTTTCTAGCGGGAGCTACAATGAGCAGTTCTTC	TRBJ2-1	-	TRBV9	TRBD2
CASISTGSSYEQYF	TGTGCCAGCATTTCGACAGGGTCCTCCTACGAGCAGTACTTC	TRBJ2-7	-	TRBV6-1	TRBD1
CASSYRLNTDTQYF	TGTGCCAGCAGTTACAGGTTAAACACAGATACGCAGTATTTT	TRBJ2-3	once	TRBV6-8	-
CASSEAGQAGEQYF	TGTGCCAGCAGTGAAGCCGGACAGGCTGGCGAGCAGTACTTC	TRBJ2-7	few	TRBV6-1	TRBD1
CAADVGSNQPQHF	TGTGCCGCCGATGTGGGTAGCAATCAGCCCCAGCATTTT	TRBJ1-5	-	TRBV19	-
CAWSNQRGEKLFF	TGTGCCTGGAGTAACCAGAGGGGGGAGAAACTGTTTTTT	TRBJ1-4	-	TRBV30	-
CASSQDTNTEAFF	TGTGCCAGCAGCCAAGATACTAACACTGAAGCTTTCTTT	TRBJ1-1	-	TRBV14	-
CASSFPQSYNEQFF	TGTGCCAGCAGCTTTCCACAGAGCTACAATGAGCAGTTCTTC	TRBJ2-1	-	TRBV5-4	-
CASRLMLSGANVLTF	TGTGCCAGCAGGTTAATGTTGTCCGGGGCCAACGTCCTGACTTTC	TRBJ2-6	-	TRBV6-5	-
CAWTSWNNEQFF	TGTGCCTGGACCTCGTGGAACAATGAGCAGTTCTTC	TRBJ2-1	-	TRBV30	-
CASSIDPGVRQPQHF	TGTGCCAGTAGTATAGATCCAGGGGTTAGGCAGCCCCAGCATTTT	TRBJ1-5	few	TRBV19	-
CASSADWTAHEQYF	TGTGCCAGCAGCGCCGATTGGACAGCTCACGAGCAGTACTTC	TRBJ2-7	few	TRBV2	-
CATSRDSGSLYQETQYF	TGTGCCACCAGCAGGGACTCCGGGAGCTTATACCAAGAGACCCAGTACTTC	TRBJ2-5	once	TRBV15	-
CSVEGGETQYF	TGCAGCGTTGAAGGGGGCGAGACCCAGTACTTC	TRBJ2-5	-	TRBV29-1	-
CASGYGGSNTEAFF	TGTGCCAGCGGGTACGGTGGGTCGAACACTGAAGCTTTCTTT	TRBJ1-1	-	TRBV27	-
CSALGLYGYTF	TGCAGCGCCCTAGGGCTTTATGGCTACACCTTC	TRBJ1-2	-	TRBV29-1	-
CAISESNQFYGYTF	TGTGCCATCAGTGAGTCTAACCAGTTCTATGGCTACACCTTC	TRBJ1-2	few	TRBV10-3	-
CAWADRAVGNQPQHF	TGTGCCTGGGCGGACAGGGCTGTGGGCAATCAGCCCCAGCATTTT	TRBJ1-5	-	TRBV30	TRBD1
CSVEGGELGLYEQYF	TGCAGCGTTGAAGGTGGGGAGCTGGGACTCTACGAGCAGTACTTC	TRBJ2-7	-	TRBV29-1	-
CSGGQETQYF	TGCAGCGGCGGACAAGAGACCCAGTACTTC	TRBJ2-5	few	TRBV29-1	-
CASSPRRSGDAEQYF	TGTGCCAGCAGCCCCCGAAGGAGTGGGGATGCCGAGCAGTACTTC	TRBJ2-7	-	TRBV7-2	-
CASFRDHYEQYF	TGCGCCAGCTTCCGGGACCACTACGAGCAGTACTTC	TRBJ2-7	once	TRBV23-1	-
CASSKGGDNTDTQYF	TGTGCCAGCAGCAAAGGAGGGGACAACACAGATACGCAGTATTTT	TRBJ2-3	-	TRBV11-3	-
CASRPTFSLVAQYF	TGTGCCAGCAGACCTACTTTCTCGTTGGTGGCCCAGTACTTC	TRBJ2-5	-	TRBV6-5	-
CSVGDRGRQFSKNIQYF	TGCAGCGTCGGGGACAGGGGGCGACAGTTCTCCAAAAACATTCAGTACTTC	TRBJ2-4	-	TRBV29-1	TRBD1
CASSSLAVQETQYF	TGTGCCAGCAGCTCCTTAGCGGTCCAAGAGACCCAGTACTTC	TRBJ2-5	-	TRBV11-2	-
CASSQLLEYEQYF	TGCGCCAGCAGCCAACTACTAGAATACGAGCAGTACTTC	TRBJ2-7	-	TRBV4-3	-
CSVGDSLYEQYF	TGCAGCGTTGGGGACAGCCTCTACGAGCAGTACTTC	TRBJ2-7	-	TRBV29-1	TRBD1
CASSRQALIYNEQFF	TGTGCCAGCAGCCGACAGGCCTTAATCTACAATGAGCAGTTCTTC	TRBJ2-1	many	TRBV14	-
CATSRGDSYGYTF	TGTGCCACCAGCAGAGGGGACAGCTATGGCTACACCTTC	TRBJ1-2	-	TRBV15	TRBD1
CSVERGETLVGGELFF	TGCAGCGTTGAACGTGGGGAGACTCTGGTCGGCGGGGAGCTGTTTTTT	TRBJ2-2	-	TRBV29-1	-
CATSRFQGGTEAFF	TGTGCCACCAGCAGATTCCAGGGGGGCACTGAAGCTTTCTTT	TRBJ1-1	-	TRBV15	TRBD1
CASAAGYKGTDTQYF	TGCGCCAGTGCTGCGGGATATAAGGGAACAGATACGCAGTATTTT	TRBJ2-3	few	TRBV5-1	-
CSARLSYEQYF	TGCAGCGCCCGATTGTCCTACGAGCAGTACTTC	TRBJ2-7	-	TRBV29-1	-
CASSEHGSWGNEQFF	TGTGCCAGCAGCGAACACGGGAGTTGGGGCAATGAGCAGTTCTTC	TRBJ2-1	-	TRBV7-2	-
CATDTSGSRAGELFF	TGTGCCACGGATACTAGCGGGAGTCGAGCCGGGGAGCTGTTTTTT	TRBJ2-2	once	TRBV15	TRBD2